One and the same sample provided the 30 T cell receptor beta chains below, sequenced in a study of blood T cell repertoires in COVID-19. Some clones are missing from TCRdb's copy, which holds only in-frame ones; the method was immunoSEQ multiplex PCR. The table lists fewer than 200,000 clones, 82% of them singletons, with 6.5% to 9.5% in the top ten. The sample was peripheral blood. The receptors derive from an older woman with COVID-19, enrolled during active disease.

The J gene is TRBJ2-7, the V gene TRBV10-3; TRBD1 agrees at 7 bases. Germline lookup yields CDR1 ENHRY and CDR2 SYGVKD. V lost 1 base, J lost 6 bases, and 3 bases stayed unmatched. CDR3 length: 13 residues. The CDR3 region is CAISELPGGEQYV. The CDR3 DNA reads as TGTGCCATCAGTGAGTTGCCAGGGGGCGAGCAGTACGTC.

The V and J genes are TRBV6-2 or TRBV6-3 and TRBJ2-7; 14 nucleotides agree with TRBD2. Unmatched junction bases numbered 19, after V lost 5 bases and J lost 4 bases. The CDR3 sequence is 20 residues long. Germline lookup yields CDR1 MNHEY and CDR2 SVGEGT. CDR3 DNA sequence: TGTGCCAGCAGTGCGGGGCCGGGACTAGCGGGAGATCGTCTGGGGTACGAGCAGTACTTC. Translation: CASSAGPGLAGDRLGYEQYF.

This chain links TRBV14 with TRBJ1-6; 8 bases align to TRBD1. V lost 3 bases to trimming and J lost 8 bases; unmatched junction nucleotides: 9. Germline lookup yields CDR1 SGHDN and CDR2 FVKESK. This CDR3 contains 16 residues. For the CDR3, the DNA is TGTGCCAGCAGCCATCGCACCGGGACAGGCGATTCACCCCTCCACTTT. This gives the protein CASSHRTGTGDSPLHF.

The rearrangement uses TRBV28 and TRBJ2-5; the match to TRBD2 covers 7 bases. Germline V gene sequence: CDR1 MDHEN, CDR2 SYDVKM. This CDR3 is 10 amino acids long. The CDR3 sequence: CGGSGETQYF. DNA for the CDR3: TGTGGCGGGAGCGGAGAGACCCAGTACTTC.

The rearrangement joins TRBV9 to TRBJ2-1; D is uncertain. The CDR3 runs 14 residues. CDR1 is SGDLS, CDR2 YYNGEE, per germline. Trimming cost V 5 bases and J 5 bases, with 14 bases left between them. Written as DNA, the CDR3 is TGTGCCAGCAGTGTCCGGTTTGAGGACAATGAGCAGTTCTTC. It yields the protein CASSVRFEDNEQFF.

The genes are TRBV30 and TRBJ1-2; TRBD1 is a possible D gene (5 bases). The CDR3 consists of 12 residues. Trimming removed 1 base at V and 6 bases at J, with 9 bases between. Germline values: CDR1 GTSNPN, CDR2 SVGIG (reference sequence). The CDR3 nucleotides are TGTGCCTGGAGTGGGTCAGGGCATGGCTACACCTTC. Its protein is CAWSGSGHGYTF.

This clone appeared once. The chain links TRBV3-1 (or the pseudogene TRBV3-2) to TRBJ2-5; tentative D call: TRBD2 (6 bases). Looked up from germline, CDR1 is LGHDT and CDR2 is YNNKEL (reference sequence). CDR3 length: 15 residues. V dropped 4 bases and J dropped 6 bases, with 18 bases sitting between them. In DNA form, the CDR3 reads TGTGCCAGCAGCCGCGGGACCCAAAGGGGAAAGACCCAGTACTTC. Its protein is CASSRGTQRGKTQYF.

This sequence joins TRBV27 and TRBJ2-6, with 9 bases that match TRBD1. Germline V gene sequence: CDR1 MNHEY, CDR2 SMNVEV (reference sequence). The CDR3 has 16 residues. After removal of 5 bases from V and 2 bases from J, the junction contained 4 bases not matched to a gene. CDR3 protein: CASSQRTGAGANVLTF. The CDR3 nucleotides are TGTGCCAGCAGTCAGCGGACAGGGGCTGGGGCCAACGTCCTGACTTTC.

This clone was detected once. This CDR3 is CASRPGTSGYEQFF. The CDR3 coding sequence is TGTGCCAGCAGACCCGGGACTAGCGGTTACGAGCAGTTCTTC. The V gene is TRBV28, the J gene TRBJ2-1; 11 bases fit TRBD2. The CDR3 consists of 14 residues. Looked up from germline, CDR1 is MDHEN and CDR2 is SYDVKM. With 6 bases clipped from V and 10 bases from J, the junction kept 8 bases outside the gene matches.

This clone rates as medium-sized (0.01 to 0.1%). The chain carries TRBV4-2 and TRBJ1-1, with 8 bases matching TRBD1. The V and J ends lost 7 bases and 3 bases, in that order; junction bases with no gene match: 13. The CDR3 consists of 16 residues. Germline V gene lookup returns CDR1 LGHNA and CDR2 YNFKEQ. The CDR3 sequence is CASTLKVDRVDTEAFF. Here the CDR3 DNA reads TGTGCCAGCACCCTAAAGGTGGACAGGGTCGACACTGAAGCTTTCTTT.

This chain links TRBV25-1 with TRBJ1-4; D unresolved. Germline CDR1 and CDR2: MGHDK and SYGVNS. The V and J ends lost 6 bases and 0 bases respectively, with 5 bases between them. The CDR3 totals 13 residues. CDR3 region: CASSPTTNEKLFF. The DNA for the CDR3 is TGTGCCAGCAGCCCAACAACTAATGAAAAACTGTTTTTT.

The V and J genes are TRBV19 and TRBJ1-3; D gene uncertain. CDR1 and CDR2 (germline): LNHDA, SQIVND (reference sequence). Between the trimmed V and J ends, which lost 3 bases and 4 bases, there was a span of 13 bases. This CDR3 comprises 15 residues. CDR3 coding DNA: TGTGCCAGTAGTATCCTGCGGTTTCCGGGAAACACCATATATTTT. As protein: CASSILRFPGNTIYF.

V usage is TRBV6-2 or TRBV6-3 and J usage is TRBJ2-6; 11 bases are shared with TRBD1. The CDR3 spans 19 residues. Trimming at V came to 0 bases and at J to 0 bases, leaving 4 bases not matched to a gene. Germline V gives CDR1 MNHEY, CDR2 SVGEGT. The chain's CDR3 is CASSYSGQGGSSGANVLTF. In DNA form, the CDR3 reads TGTGCCAGCAGTTACTCGGGACAGGGGGGAAGCTCTGGGGCCAACGTCCTGACTTTC.

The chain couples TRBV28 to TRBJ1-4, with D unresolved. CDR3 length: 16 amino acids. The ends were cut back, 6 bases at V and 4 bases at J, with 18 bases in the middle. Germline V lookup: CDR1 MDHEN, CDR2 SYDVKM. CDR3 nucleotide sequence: TGTGCCAGCAGCCAAGGAGGGATGCTCGGTAATGAAAAACTGTTTTTT. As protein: CASSQGGMLGNEKLFF.

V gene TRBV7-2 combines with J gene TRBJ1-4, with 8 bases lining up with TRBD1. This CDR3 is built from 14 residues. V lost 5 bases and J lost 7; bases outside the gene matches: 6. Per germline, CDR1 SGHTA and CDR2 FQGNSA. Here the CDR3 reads CASSPRGLSEKLFF. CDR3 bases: TGTGCCAGCAGCCCCAGGGGGCTCAGTGAAAAACTGTTTTTT.

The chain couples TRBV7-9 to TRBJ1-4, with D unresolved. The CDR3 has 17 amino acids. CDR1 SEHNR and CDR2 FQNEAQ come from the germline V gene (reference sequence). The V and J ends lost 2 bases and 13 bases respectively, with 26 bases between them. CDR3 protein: CASSLSPPGVGGEGLFF. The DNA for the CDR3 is TGTGCCAGCAGCTTATCACCCCCCGGGGTAGGCGGGGAAGGACTGTTTTTT.

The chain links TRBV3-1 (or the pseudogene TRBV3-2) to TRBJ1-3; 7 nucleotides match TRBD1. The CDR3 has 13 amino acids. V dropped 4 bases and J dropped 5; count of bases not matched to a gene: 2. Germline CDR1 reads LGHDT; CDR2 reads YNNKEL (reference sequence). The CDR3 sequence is CASSRDSRNTIYF. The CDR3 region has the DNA TGTGCCAGCAGCCGGGACAGTCGAAACACCATATATTTT.

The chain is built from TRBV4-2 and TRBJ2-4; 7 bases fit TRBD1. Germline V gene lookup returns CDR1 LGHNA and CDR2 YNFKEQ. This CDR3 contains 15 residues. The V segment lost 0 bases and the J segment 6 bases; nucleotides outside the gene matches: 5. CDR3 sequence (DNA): TGTGCCAGCAGCCAAGAATGGGACAGCGGAAACATTCAGTACTTC. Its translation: CASSQEWDSGNIQYF.

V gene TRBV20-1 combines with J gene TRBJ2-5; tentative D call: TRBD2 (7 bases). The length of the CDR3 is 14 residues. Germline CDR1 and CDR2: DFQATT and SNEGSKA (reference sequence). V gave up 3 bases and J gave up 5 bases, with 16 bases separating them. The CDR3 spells CSASLWGGAETQYF. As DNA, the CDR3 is TGCAGTGCTAGTCTTTGGGGGGGCGCGGAGACCCAGTACTTC.

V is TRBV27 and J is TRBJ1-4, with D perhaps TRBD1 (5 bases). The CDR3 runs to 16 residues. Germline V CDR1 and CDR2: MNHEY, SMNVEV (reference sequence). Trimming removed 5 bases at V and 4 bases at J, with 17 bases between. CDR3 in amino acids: CASSLRPTDLNEKLFF. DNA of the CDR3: TGTGCCAGCAGTCTGAGGCCGACAGACCTTAATGAAAAACTGTTTTTT.

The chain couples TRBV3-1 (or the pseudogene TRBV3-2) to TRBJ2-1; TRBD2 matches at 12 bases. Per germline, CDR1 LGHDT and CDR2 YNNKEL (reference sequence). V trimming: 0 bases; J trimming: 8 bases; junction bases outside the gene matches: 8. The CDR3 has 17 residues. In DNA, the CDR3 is TGTGCCAGCAGCCAAGAGAGACTAGCGGGGGAACACGATGAGCAGTTCTTC. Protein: CASSQERLAGEHDEQFF.

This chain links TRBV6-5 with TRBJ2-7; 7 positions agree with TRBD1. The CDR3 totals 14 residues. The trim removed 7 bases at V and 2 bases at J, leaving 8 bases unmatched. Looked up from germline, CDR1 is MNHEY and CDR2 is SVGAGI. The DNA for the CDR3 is TGTGCCAGCACTGCAAACAGGGGCGCCTACGAGCAGTACTTC. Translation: CASTANRGAYEQYF.

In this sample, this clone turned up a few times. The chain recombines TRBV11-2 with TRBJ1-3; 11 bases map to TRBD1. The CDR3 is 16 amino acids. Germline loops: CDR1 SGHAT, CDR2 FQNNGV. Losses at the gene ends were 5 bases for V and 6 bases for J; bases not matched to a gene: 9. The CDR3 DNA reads TGTGCCAGCAGCCCCTTCGGACAGGGGGCCGAAAACACCATATATTTT. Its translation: CASSPFGQGAENTIYF.

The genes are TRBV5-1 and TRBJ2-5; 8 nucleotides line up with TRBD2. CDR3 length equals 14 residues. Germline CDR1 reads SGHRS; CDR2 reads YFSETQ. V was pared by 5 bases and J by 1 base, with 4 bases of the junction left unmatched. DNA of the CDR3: TGCGCCAGCAGGGGAACTAGCGGCCAAGAGACCCAGTACTTC. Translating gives CASRGTSGQETQYF.

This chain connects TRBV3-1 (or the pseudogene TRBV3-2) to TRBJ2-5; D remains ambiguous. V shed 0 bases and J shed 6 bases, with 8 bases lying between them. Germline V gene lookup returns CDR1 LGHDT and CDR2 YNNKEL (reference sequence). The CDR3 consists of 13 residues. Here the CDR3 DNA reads TGTGCCAGCAGCCAAGAAGTCTACCAGACCCAGTACTTC. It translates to CASSQEVYQTQYF.

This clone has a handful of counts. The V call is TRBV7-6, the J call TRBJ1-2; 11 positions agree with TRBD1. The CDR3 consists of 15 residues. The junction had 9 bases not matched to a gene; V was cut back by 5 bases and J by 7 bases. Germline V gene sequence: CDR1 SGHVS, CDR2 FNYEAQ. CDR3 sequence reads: CASSPSRDRGGGYTF. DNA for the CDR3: TGTGCCAGCAGCCCCAGCCGGGACAGGGGGGGTGGCTACACCTTC.

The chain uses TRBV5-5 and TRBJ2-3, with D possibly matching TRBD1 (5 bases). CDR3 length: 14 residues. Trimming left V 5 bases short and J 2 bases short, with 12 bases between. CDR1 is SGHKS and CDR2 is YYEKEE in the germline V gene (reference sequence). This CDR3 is CASRRGPLTDTQYF. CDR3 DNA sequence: TGTGCCAGCAGAAGGGGCCCGCTCACAGATACGCAGTATTTT. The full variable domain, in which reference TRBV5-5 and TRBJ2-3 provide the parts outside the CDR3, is DAGVTQSPTHLIKTRGQQVTLRCSPISGHKSVSWYQQVLGQGPQFIFQYYEKEERGRGNFPDRFSARQFPNYSSELNVNALLLGDSALYLCASRRGPLTDTQYFGPGTRLTVL.

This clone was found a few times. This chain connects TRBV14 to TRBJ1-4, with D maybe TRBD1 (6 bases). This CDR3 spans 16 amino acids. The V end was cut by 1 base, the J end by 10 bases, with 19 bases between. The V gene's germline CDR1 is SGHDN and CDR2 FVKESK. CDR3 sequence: CASSQVQGLGSGKLFF. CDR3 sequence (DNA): TGTGCCAGCAGCCAAGTGCAGGGGCTAGGATCGGGAAAACTGTTTTTT. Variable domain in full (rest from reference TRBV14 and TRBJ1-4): EAGVTQFPSHSVIEKGQTVTLRCDPISGHDNLYWYRRVMGKEIKFLLHFVKESKQDESGMPNNRFLAERTGGTYSTLKVQPAELEDSGVYFCASSQVQGLGSGKLFFGSGTQLSVL.

The CDR3: CASSLRGGWAKNIQYF. DNA for the CDR3: TGTGCCAGCAGTTTAAGAGGGGGCTGGGCCAAAAACATTCAGTACTTC. The V and J genes are TRBV28 and TRBJ2-4, with TRBD1 identical over 7 bases. The J segment lost 1 base and the V segment lost 2 bases, leaving 5 bases of the junction unmatched. The CDR3 consists of 16 residues. Germline V gene sequence: CDR1 MDHEN, CDR2 SYDVKM. The whole variable domain, filled in from reference TRBV28 and TRBJ2-4, reads DVKVTQSSRYLVKRTGEKVFLECVQDMDHENMFWYRQDPGLGLRLIYFSYDVKMKEKGDIPEGYSVSREKKERFSLILESASTNQTSMYLCASSLRGGWAKNIQYFGAGTRLSVL.

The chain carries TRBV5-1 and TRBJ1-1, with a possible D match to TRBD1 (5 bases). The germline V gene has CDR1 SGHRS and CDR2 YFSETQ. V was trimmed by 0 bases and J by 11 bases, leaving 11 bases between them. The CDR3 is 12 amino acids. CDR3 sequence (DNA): TGCGCCAGCAGCTTGGAGCCAGGGTCGGCTTTCTTT. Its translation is CASSLEPGSAFF.